This T cell receptor beta chain comes out of a study of beta chain features in type 1 diabetes. Looked up from germline, CDR1 is SGHRS and CDR2 is YFSETQ. The CDR3 is 14 amino acids. Trimming removed 0 bases from V and 5 bases from J, with 9 bases in between. The investigators reverse transcribed all of the isolated RNA, so they sequenced expressed TCRB transcripts. Only in-frame clones appear in the TCRdb table, and some are missing; sequencing was by immunoSEQ multiplex PCR. The sample yields some 150,000 clones, approximately 9.8% seen once. The J gene is TRBJ1-5, the V gene TRBV5-1, with no clear D. The specimen was central memory CD4+ T cells from blood. The source of this sequence is a woman aged 40 to 50 in good health. The chain's CDR3 is CASSLGEPDQPQHF. The CDR3, as DNA: TGCGCCAGCAGCTTGGGCGAGCCGGATCAGCCCCAGCATTTT.